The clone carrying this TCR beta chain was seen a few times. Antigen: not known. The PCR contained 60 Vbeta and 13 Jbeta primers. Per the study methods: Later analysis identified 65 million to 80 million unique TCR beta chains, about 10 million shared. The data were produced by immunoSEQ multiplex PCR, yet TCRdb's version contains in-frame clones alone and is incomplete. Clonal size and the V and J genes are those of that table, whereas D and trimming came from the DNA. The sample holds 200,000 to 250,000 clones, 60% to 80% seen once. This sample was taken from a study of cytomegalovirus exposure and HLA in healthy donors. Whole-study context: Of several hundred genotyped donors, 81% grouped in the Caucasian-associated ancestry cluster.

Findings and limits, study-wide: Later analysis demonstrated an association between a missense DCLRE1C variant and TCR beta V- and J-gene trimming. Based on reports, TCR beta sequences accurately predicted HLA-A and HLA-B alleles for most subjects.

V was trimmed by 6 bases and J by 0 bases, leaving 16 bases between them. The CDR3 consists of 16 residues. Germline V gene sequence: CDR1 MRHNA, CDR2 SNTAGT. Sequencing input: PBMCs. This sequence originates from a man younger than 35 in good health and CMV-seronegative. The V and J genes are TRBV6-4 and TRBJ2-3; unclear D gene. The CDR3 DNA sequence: TGTGCCAGCAGCACTTTCGCCTCCGCTAGCACAGATACGCAGTATTTT. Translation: CASSTFASASTDTQYF.